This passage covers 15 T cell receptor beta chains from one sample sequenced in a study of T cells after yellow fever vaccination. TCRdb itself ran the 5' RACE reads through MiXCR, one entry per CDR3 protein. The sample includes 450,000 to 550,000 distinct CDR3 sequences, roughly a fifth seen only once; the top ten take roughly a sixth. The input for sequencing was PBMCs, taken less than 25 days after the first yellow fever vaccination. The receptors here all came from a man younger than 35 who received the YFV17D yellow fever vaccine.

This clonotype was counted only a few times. CDR3: CATFSGPEESEQYF. As DNA, the CDR3 is TGTGCCACCTTTTCCGGACCCGAAGAGTCTGAGCAGTACTTC. This chain joins TRBV21-1 and TRBJ2-7. TRBV21-1 is flagged as a pseudogene. CDR3 size: 14 residues.

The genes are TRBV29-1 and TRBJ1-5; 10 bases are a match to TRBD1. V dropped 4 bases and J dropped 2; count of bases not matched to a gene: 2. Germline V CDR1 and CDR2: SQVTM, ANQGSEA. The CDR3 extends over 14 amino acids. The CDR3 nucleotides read TGCAGCGTTGGGGACAGGGGTGGCAATCAGCCCCAGCATTTT. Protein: CSVGDRGGNQPQHF.

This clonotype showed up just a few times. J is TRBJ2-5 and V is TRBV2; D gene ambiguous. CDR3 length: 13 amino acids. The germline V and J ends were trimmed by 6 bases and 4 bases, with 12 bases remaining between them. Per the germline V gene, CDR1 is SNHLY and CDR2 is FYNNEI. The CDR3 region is CASRARPPETQYF. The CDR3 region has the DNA TGTGCCAGCAGAGCCAGGCCCCCAGAGACCCAGTACTTC. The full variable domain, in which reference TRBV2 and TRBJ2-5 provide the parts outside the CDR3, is EPEVTQTPSHQVTQMGQEVILRCVPISNHLYFYWYRQILGQKVEFLVSFYNNEISEKSEIFDDQFSVERPDGSNFTLKIRSTKLEDSAMYFCASRARPPETQYFGPGTRLLVL.

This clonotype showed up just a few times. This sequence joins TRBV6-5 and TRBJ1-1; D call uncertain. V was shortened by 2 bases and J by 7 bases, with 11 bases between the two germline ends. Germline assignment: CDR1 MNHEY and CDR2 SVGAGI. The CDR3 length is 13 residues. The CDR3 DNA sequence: TGTGCCAGCAGTTACGCCGGAGGAATTGAAGCTTTCTTT. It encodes CASSYAGGIEAFF.

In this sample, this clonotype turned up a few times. The CDR3 nucleotides are TGTGCCACCAGTGAGAGCTCCTACAATGAGCAGTTCTTC. This sequence encodes CATSESSYNEQFF. V is TRBV24-1 and J is TRBJ2-1; D unresolved. The CDR3 totals 13 residues. The germline CDR1 and CDR2 sequences are KGHDR and SFDVKD. The ends were cut back, 4 bases at V and 0 bases at J, with 3 bases in the middle.

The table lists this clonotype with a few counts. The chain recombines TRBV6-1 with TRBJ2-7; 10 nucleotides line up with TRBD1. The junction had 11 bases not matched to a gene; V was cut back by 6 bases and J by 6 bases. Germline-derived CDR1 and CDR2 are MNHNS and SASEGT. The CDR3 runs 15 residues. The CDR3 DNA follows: TGTGCCAGCAGCGACATTGGACAGGGGGACGGCGAGCAGTACGTC. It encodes CASSDIGQGDGEQYV.

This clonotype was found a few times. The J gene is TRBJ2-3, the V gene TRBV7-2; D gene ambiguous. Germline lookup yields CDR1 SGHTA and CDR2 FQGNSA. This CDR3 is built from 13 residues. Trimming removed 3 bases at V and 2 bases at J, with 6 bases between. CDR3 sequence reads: CASSFGITDTQYF. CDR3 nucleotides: TGTGCCAGCAGCTTTGGGATCACAGATACGCAGTATTTT.

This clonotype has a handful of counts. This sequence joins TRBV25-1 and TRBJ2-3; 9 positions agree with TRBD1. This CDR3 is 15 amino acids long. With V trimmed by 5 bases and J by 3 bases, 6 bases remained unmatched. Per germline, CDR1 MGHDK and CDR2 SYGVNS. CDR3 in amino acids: CASSWDRETTDTQYF. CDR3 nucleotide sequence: TGTGCCAGCAGTTGGGACAGGGAGACGACAGATACGCAGTATTTT.

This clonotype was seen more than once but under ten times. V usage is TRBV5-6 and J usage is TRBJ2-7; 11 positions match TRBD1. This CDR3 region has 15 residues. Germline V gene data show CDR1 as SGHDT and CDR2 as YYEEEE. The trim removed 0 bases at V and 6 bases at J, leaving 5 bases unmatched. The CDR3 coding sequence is TGTGCCAGCAGCTTGGGGGGACAGGGGGGAACCGAGCAGTACTTC. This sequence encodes CASSLGGQGGTEQYF.

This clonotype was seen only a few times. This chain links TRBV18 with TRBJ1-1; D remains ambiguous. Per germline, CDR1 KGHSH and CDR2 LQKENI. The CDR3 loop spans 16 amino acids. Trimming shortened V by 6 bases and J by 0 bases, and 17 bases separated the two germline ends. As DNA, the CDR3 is TGTGCCAGCTCCTCATCCCCTCCAGCGATGAACACTGAAGCTTTCTTT. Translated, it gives CASSSSPPAMNTEAFF.

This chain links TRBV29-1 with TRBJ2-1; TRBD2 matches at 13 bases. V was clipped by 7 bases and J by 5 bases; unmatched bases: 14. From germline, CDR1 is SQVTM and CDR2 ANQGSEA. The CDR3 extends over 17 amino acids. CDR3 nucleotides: TGCAGCGCGGCGCCCCGGACTAGCGGGGGAGGGGACAATGAGCAGTTCTTC. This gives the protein CSAAPRTSGGGDNEQFF.

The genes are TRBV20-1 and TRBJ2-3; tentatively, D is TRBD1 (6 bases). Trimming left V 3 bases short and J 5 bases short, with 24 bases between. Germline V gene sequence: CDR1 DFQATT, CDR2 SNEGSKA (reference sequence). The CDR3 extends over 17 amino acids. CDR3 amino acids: CSASGQGYSLRGDTQYF. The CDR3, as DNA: TGCAGTGCTAGTGGGCAGGGGTACTCACTCCGCGGAGATACGCAGTATTTT.

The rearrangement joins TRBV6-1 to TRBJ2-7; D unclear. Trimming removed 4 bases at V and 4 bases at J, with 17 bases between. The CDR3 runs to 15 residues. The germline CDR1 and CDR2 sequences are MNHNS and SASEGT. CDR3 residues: CASSGLSRGNYEQYV. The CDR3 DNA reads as TGTGCCAGCAGTGGTCTCTCCCGTGGGAATTACGAGCAGTACGTC.

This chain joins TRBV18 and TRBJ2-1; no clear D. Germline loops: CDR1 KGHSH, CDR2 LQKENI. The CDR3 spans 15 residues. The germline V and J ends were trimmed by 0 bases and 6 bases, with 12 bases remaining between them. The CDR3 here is CASSPPSALSNEQFF. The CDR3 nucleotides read TGTGCCAGCTCACCACCGTCAGCGCTGAGCAATGAGCAGTTCTTC.

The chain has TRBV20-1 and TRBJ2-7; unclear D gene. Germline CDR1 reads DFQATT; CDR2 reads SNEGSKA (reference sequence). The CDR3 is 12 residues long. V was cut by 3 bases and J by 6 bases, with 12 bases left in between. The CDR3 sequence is CSARRPSGEQYF. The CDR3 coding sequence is TGCAGTGCTAGGCGCCCCTCGGGCGAGCAGTACTTC.